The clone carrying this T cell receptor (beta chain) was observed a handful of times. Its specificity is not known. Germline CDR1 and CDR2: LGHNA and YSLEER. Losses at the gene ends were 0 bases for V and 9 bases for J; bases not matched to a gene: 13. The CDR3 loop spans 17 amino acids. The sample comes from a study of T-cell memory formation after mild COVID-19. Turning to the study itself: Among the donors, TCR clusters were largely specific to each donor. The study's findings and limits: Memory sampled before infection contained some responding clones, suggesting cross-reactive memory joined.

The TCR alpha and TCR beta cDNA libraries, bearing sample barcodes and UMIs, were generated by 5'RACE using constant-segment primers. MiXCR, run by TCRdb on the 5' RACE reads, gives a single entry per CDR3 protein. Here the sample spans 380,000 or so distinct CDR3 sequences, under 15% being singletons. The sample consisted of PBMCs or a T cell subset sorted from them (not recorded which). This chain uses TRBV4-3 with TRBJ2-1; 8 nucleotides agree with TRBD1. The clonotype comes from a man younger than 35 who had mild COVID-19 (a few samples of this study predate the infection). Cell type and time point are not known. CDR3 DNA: TGCGCCAGCAGCCAAGATGTGGGCAGGGGGCGTGCTCTTGAGCAGTTCTTC. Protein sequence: CASSQDVGRGRALEQFF.